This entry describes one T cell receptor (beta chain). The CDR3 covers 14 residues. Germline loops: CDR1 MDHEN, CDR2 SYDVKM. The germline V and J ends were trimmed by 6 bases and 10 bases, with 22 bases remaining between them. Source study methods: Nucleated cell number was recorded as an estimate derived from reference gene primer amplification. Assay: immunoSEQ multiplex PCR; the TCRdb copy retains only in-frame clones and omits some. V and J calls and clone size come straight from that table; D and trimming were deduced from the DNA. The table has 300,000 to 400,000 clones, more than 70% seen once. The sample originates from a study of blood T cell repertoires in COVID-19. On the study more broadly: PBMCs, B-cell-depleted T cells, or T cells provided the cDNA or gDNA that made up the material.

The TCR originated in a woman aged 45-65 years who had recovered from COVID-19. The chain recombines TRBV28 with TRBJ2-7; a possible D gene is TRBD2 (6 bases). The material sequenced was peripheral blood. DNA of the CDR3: TGTGCCAGCAGGCCCGGGACTCCCGGCTCTGGACAGTACTTC. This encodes CASRPGTPGSGQYF.